The 19 T cell receptor beta chains below come from one sample, sequenced in a study of blood T cell repertoires in COVID-19. Generated by immunoSEQ multiplex PCR, the TCRdb table keeps only in-frame clones and is missing some. The repertoire holds 210,000 or so clones, with roughly 84% as singletons. The sample consisted of peripheral blood. These receptors all come from a human donor in a cohort sampled during active COVID-19.

This clone has only one observation. The chain is built from TRBV3-1 (or the pseudogene TRBV3-2) and TRBJ2-7, with TRBD2 identical over 13 bases. The germline V gene encodes CDR1 LGHDT and CDR2 YNNKEL (reference sequence). The CDR3 spans 15 residues. V lost 1 base and J lost 7; bases outside the gene matches: 4. The CDR3 DNA follows: TGTGCCAGCAGCCAAGGTGGACTAGCGGGAGAGGAGCAGTACTTC. It translates to CASSQGGLAGEEQYF.

This clone is a singleton in its sample. The chain carries TRBV3-1 (or the pseudogene TRBV3-2) and TRBJ1-4; D gene unclear. CDR3 length: 14 amino acids. Per germline, CDR1 LGHDT and CDR2 YNNKEL (reference sequence). Deletions cut 4 bases from V and 4 bases from J, with 10 bases between. The DNA for the CDR3 is TGTGCCAGCAGCCCGGCCGGGGTTAATGAAAAACTGTTTTTT. This translates into CASSPAGVNEKLFF.

The gene calls are TRBV4-2 and TRBJ1-6; 8 bases map to TRBD1. Germline V gene data show CDR1 as LGHNA and CDR2 as YNFKEQ. Losses at the gene ends were 6 bases for V and 6 bases for J; bases not matched to a gene: 10. The CDR3 is made up of 16 amino acids. CDR3 sequence: CASRPMDRVGNSPLHF. The CDR3 bases are TGTGCCAGCAGACCCATGGACAGGGTTGGTAATTCACCCCTCCACTTT.

The V gene is TRBV7-8, the J gene TRBJ2-5; D gene uncertain. Germline V lookup: CDR1 SGHVS, CDR2 FQNEAQ. The CDR3 totals 13 residues. V lost 5 bases and J 3 bases, leaving 10 bases between the germline ends. In nucleotides, the CDR3 is TGTGCCAGCAGCCGCATTTTCAAAGAGACCCAGTACTTC. Protein: CASSRIFKETQYF.

This chain uses TRBV7-9 with TRBJ2-5, with TRBD2 identical over 10 bases. This CDR3 contains 16 residues. Trimming cost V 0 bases and J 5 bases; bases outside gene matches: 6. Germline V gene lookup returns CDR1 SEHNR and CDR2 FQNEAQ (reference sequence). The CDR3 spells CASSLALAGAHETQYF. The CDR3 DNA follows: TGTGCCAGCAGCTTAGCCCTAGCGGGAGCTCATGAGACCCAGTACTTC.

The count of this clone is one. The chain recombines TRBV7-8 with TRBJ1-1; tentatively, D is TRBD1 (6 bases). The CDR3 contains 14 residues. From germline, CDR1 is SGHVS and CDR2 FQNEAQ. Trimming shortened V by 3 bases and J by 1 base, and 9 bases separated the two germline ends. The DNA of the CDR3 is TGTGCCAGCAGCTTGACGGACAGGAACACTGAAGCTTTCTTT. Its translation: CASSLTDRNTEAFF. Filled out from reference TRBV7-8 and TRBJ1-1, the complete variable domain reads GAGVSQSPRYKVAKRGQDVALRCDPISGHVSLFWYQQALGQGPEFLTYFQNEAQLDKSGLPSDRFFAERPEGSVSTLKIQRTQQEDSAVYLCASSLTDRNTEAFFGQGTRLTVV.

V is TRBV20-1 and J is TRBJ2-3, with TRBD2 matching 10 bases. The ends lost 3 bases at V and 5 bases at J; junction bases unmatched: 14. The CDR3 is 17 amino acids. Germline CDR1 DFQATT, CDR2 SNEGSKA (reference sequence). The CDR3 sequence is CSASVSSGSQRGDTQYF. The CDR3 bases are TGCAGTGCTAGTGTGTCTAGCGGGAGCCAGCGGGGAGATACGCAGTATTTT.

The chain is built from TRBV7-8 and TRBJ2-7; 7 bases map to TRBD1. The V gene end was trimmed by 3 bases and the J gene end by 9 bases; junction bases not matched to a gene: 8. This CDR3 is 13 amino acids long. The germline V gene encodes CDR1 SGHVS and CDR2 FQNEAQ. The CDR3 DNA reads as TGTGCCAGCAGCTTGACCTCCAACAGGGGGCAGTACGTC. Protein product: CASSLTSNRGQYV.

The rearrangement joins TRBV3-1 (or the pseudogene TRBV3-2) to TRBJ1-1; D is possibly TRBD1 (6 bases). Germline V gene sequence: CDR1 LGHDT, CDR2 YNNKEL (reference sequence). This CDR3 has 12 residues. V lost 2 bases to trimming and J lost 10 bases, with 11 bases between them. The CDR3 reads CASSQYGRGAFF. The CDR3 DNA reads TGTGCCAGCAGCCAATATGGCAGGGGAGCTTTCTTT.

This chain connects TRBV3-1 (or the pseudogene TRBV3-2) to TRBJ2-2, with D unclear. There are 13 residues in the CDR3. The germline CDR1 and CDR2 sequences are LGHDT and YNNKEL (reference sequence). Trimming took off 6 bases at V and 1 base at J, with 6 bases between the two ends. The CDR3: CASSPENTGELFF. DNA for the CDR3: TGTGCCAGCAGTCCAGAGAACACCGGGGAGCTGTTTTTT.

This sequence joins TRBV11-3 and TRBJ2-1, with D perhaps matching TRBD1 (5 bases). Trimming took off 5 bases at V and 0 bases at J, with 8 bases between the two ends. Germline values: CDR1 SGHNT, CDR2 YENEEA. CDR3 size: 14 residues. CDR3 sequence: CASSLTGSYNEQFF. Here the CDR3 DNA reads TGTGCCAGCAGCCTCACAGGCTCCTACAATGAGCAGTTCTTC.

The chain links TRBV7-3 to TRBJ1-1; D is undetermined. Between the trimmed V and J ends, which lost 6 bases and 0 bases, there was a span of 8 bases. Per the germline V gene, CDR1 is SGHTA and CDR2 is FQGTGA. The CDR3 has 13 amino acids. Here the CDR3 DNA reads TGTGCCAGCAGTCCCTCTTTGAACACTGAAGCTTTCTTT. Amino acids: CASSPSLNTEAFF.

The chain carries TRBV7-2 and TRBJ2-7; TRBD1 might be the D (6 bases). Between the trimmed V and J ends, which lost 4 bases and 6 bases, there was a span of 19 bases. Germline CDR1 and CDR2: SGHTA and FQGNSA. The length of the CDR3 is 15 residues. In nucleotides, the CDR3 is TGTGCCAGCAGCTCTGCAGGGGATTTCGGGCGCGAGCAGTACTTC. It is translated as CASSSAGDFGREQYF.

The genes are TRBV10-1 and TRBJ1-1; D is perhaps TRBD1 (6 bases). The CDR3 loop spans 14 amino acids. V lost 8 bases to trimming and J lost 2 bases, with 15 bases between them. The V gene's germline CDR1 is WNHNN and CDR2 SYGVQD (reference sequence). The CDR3 nucleotides are TGCGCCAGCGGCCGGGGGGGCCCCAACACTGAAGCTTTCTTT. Protein product: CASGRGGPNTEAFF.

The chain is built from TRBV7-2 and TRBJ2-5; the D gene is possibly TRBD2 (5 bases). This CDR3 contains 14 residues. Trimming left V 1 base short and J 7 bases short, with 13 bases between. Germline V CDR1 and CDR2: SGHTA, FQGNSA. In DNA form, the CDR3 reads TGTGCCAGCAGCTTAGTCCGCGGGTCAGGGACCCAGTACTTC. It specifies CASSLVRGSGTQYF.

This chain uses TRBV5-8 with TRBJ2-3, with a tentative D call TRBD2 (5 bases). The CDR3 runs to 13 residues. Trimming removed 4 bases from V and 7 bases from J, with 13 bases in between. Germline CDR1 reads SGHTS; CDR2 reads YDEGEE. This CDR3 is CASSHPERYTQYF. CDR3 DNA sequence: TGTGCCAGCAGCCATCCAGAGCGGTATACGCAGTATTTT.

This clone was seen more than once but under ten times. This sequence joins TRBV5-1 and TRBJ1-4, with D unresolved. The CDR3 is made up of 15 amino acids. The V and J ends lost 3 bases and 0 bases respectively, with 9 bases between them. The germline gives CDR1 SGHRS, CDR2 YFSETQ. CDR3 coding DNA: TGCGCCAGCAGCTGGATGGAGGCAACTAATGAAAAACTGTTTTTT. Residues: CASSWMEATNEKLFF.

This clone was seen a single time. The chain combines TRBV15 with TRBJ2-7, with unresolved D. Trimming took 1 base from V and 3 from J, leaving 7 bases between them. The CDR3 length is 13 residues. CDR1 is LNHNV, CDR2 YYDKDF, per germline (reference sequence). The CDR3 DNA follows: TGTGCCACCAGCAGAGGGGCAGACTACGAGCAGTACTTC. Encoded protein: CATSRGADYEQYF.

The chain carries TRBV29-1 and TRBJ2-3, with D uncertain. CDR3 length: 14 residues. The germline V gene has CDR1 SQVTM and CDR2 ANQGSEA. V lost 1 base to trimming and J lost 2 bases, with 10 bases between them. The CDR3 region is CSVEGVVNTDTQYF. CDR3 DNA sequence: TGCAGCGTTGAAGGCGTGGTGAACACAGATACGCAGTATTTT.